The 21 T cell receptor beta chains below all came from one sample that was sequenced in a study of blood T cells in healthy people across ages. Using a J-beta primer mix together with a sample-barcoded 5' primer, a second PCR was run for about 6 to 11 cycles. TCRdb itself ran the 5' RACE reads through MiXCR, one entry per CDR3 protein. The table includes 900,000 to 950,000 distinct CDR3 sequences, just under 30% detected once. This same sample was also part of a study on T cells of mothers and their children.

Input material: blood. The receptors come from a woman aged 40 to 55 in good health.

On this clonotype itself: Its ends do not fully match the called genes, so a read error is possible. The chain has TRBV6-1 and TRBJ2-5; D possibly uses TRBD1 or TRBD2 (5 bases each). CDR1 and CDR2 from the germline V gene are MNHNS and SASEGT. This CDR3 is built from 14 residues. The CDR3 DNA reads as TGTGCCGGCATAGGACACCTTCTGGGAGAGACCCGGTACTTC. As protein: CAGIGHLLGETRYF.

Ten or more counts support this clonotype. The chain couples TRBV28 to TRBJ2-1; 8 nucleotides agree with TRBD1. Germline assignment: CDR1 MDHEN and CDR2 SYDVKM. The J segment lost 5 bases and the V segment lost 5 bases, leaving 20 bases of the junction unmatched. The CDR3 sequence is 19 residues long. In nucleotides, the CDR3 is TGTGCCAGCAGTGGAATCCTCCCGGGGCAGGGGGCGCTGGACAATGAGCAGTTCTTC. This sequence encodes CASSGILPGQGALDNEQFF.

V is TRBV5-1 and J is TRBJ2-3; 9 bases align to TRBD1. The CDR3 has 17 residues. After removal of 4 bases from V and 9 bases from J, the junction contained 18 bases not matched to a gene. In germline, CDR1 is SGHRS, CDR2 YFSETQ. Written as DNA, the CDR3 is TGCGCCAGCAGCGTAATCCGGGACAGGGCCAACCCGCGGACGCAGTATTTT. Encoded protein: CASSVIRDRANPRTQYF.

This clonotype occurred a few times. V usage is TRBV3-1 and J usage is TRBJ2-1; 8 positions agree with TRBD2. This CDR3 has 16 amino acids. V trimming: 0 bases; J trimming: 2 bases; junction bases outside the gene matches: 3. Germline assignment: CDR1 LGHDT and CDR2 YNNKEL (reference sequence). The CDR3 sequence is CASSQEPGGAYNEQFF. The CDR3 DNA follows: TGTGCCAGCAGCCAAGAACCGGGGGGGGCCTACAATGAGCAGTTCTTC.

A word on this clonotype: A read error may be the cause here, since a much bigger clone is one base away. The chain is built from TRBV4-3 and TRBJ1-2; 7 positions agree with TRBD1. Per the germline V gene, CDR1 is LGHNA and CDR2 is YSLEER. This CDR3 has 15 residues. As DNA, the CDR3 is TGCGCCAGCAGCCAAAGACAGGGCTTAAACTATGGCCACACCTTC. Translated, it gives CASSQRQGLNYGHTF.

This clonotype was seen a handful of times. The chain is built from TRBV5-1 and TRBJ1-2; 9 bases are shared with TRBD1. The CDR3 contains 13 residues. Germline assignment: CDR1 SGHRS and CDR2 YFSETQ. The V and J ends lost 3 bases and 8 bases, in that order; junction bases with no gene match: 5. This CDR3 reads CASSSDRGNGYTF. The CDR3 bases are TGCGCCAGCAGCTCGGACAGGGGCAACGGCTACACCTTC.

This clonotype was detected a few times. The chain couples TRBV7-9 to TRBJ2-1, with D possibly TRBD2 on 7 matching bases. Trimming took 5 bases from V and 7 from J, leaving 21 bases between them. CDR3 length equals 16 residues. From germline, CDR1 is SEHNR and CDR2 FQNEAQ (reference sequence). Written as DNA, the CDR3 is TGTGCCAGCAGCCCTCAACGGGGGGCTTCTCGGAATGAGCAGTTCTTC. Protein: CASSPQRGASRNEQFF. Based on the CDR3 plus reference TRBV7-9 and TRBJ2-1, the full variable domain is DTGVSQNPRHKITKRGQNVTFRCDPISEHNRLYWYRQTLGQGPEFLTYFQNEAQLEKSRLLSDRFSAERPKGSFSTLEIQRTEQGDSAMYLCASSPQRGASRNEQFFGPGTRLTVL.

V and J are TRBV5-1 and TRBJ2-5; 11 nucleotides match TRBD2. TRBJ2-7 explains the end of the DNA better; the J call may be wrong. The CDR3 covers 16 residues. Looked up from germline, CDR1 is SGHRS and CDR2 is YFSETQ. CDR3 nucleotide sequence: TGCGCCAGCAGCTTAGGTAGCGGGAGGGCGCGTTACGAGCAGTACTTC. This sequence encodes CASSLGSGRARYEQYF.

This clonotype appeared a few times. V usage is TRBV14 and J usage is TRBJ2-2, with D perhaps matching TRBD1 or TRBD2 (5 bases each). V lost 2 bases, J lost 5 bases, and 12 bases lay in between. Germline V lookup: CDR1 SGHDN, CDR2 FVKESK. The CDR3 is made up of 15 amino acids. The CDR3, as DNA: TGTGCCAGCAGCCAACAGGGACCTTTTACCGGGGAGCTGTTTTTT. Translated: CASSQQGPFTGELFF.

The chain uses TRBV7-2 and TRBJ1-2; perhaps TRBD1 as D (5 bases). Germline V gene lookup returns CDR1 SGHTA and CDR2 FQGNSA. The CDR3 spans 14 residues. Deletions cut 0 bases from V and 8 bases from J, with 13 bases between. The CDR3 DNA reads as TGTGCCAGCAGCTTAGCGCGGGTCGAGGGGGGCTACACCTTC. It encodes CASSLARVEGGYTF.

This clonotype was counted only a few times. The chain employs TRBV28 and TRBJ2-7; TRBD2 agrees at 7 bases. Trimming cost V 3 bases and J 4 bases; bases outside gene matches: 9. The CDR3 spans 15 residues. The germline gives CDR1 MDHEN, CDR2 SYDVKM. The CDR3 region is CASSFGRGPAYEQYF. The CDR3 DNA reads as TGTGCCAGCAGTTTTGGGAGGGGCCCGGCGTACGAGCAGTACTTC.

Turning to this clonotype: The conserved phenylalanine or tryptophan normally closing the CDR3 is absent here, so this likely arose from a read error. This sequence joins TRBV7-3 and TRBJ1-3, with 7 nucleotides matching TRBD1. V lost 2 bases and J lost 9; bases outside the gene matches: 4. This CDR3 contains 13 residues. Germline loops: CDR1 SGHTA, CDR2 FQGTGA. The CDR3 DNA reads as TGTGCCAGCAGCTTATCCCAGGGGGGCACCATATATTTG. Protein sequence: CASSLSQGGTIYL.

This sequence joins TRBV4-1 and TRBJ1-2, with a tentative D call TRBD1 (5 bases). Trimming left V 1 base short and J 5 bases short, with 23 bases between. This CDR3 is built from 18 residues. Germline V gene data show CDR1 as MGHRA and CDR2 as YSYEKL. The CDR3 DNA follows: TGCGCCAGCAGCCAAGTACCCGTGGGGGGGGAAAGGGGATATGGCTACACCTTC. Protein product: CASSQVPVGGERGYGYTF.

The rearrangement links TRBV20-1 to TRBJ1-6; D perhaps matches TRBD1 (6 bases). Per the germline V gene, CDR1 is DFQATT and CDR2 is SNEGSKA (reference sequence). The CDR3 consists of 13 residues. The V end lost 6 bases, the J end lost 9 bases, and 15 bases lay between the germline ends. In DNA form, the CDR3 reads TGCAGTGCCTACGCGGGGGCCCTTTCACCCCTCCACTTT. Amino acids: CSAYAGALSPLHF.

This clonotype was counted only a few times. This chain joins TRBV7-2 and TRBJ2-1; D is possibly TRBD2 (5 bases). Germline CDR1 reads SGHTA; CDR2 reads FQGNSA. Deletions cut 2 bases from V and 6 bases from J, with 8 bases between. The CDR3 has 13 amino acids. In nucleotides, the CDR3 is TGTGCCAGCAGCTTAACGAGGGCCAATGAGCAGTTCTTC. Encoded protein: CASSLTRANEQFF.

For this clonotype: This may come from a read error, since a much larger clone is one base off. The CDR3 coding sequence is TGCGCCGGCAGCCAAGAACGCTTAGGCGGGGGGCAAGAGACCCAGTACTTC. Translating it yields CAGSQERLGGGQETQYF. The J gene is TRBJ2-5, the V gene TRBV4-3; 8 bases align to TRBD2. CDR1 LGHNA and CDR2 YSLEER come from the germline V gene. The CDR3 consists of 17 residues.

The V gene is TRBV5-1, the J gene TRBJ2-3; 9 bases are a match to TRBD1. Germline CDR1 SGHRS, CDR2 YFSETQ. Trimming at V came to 4 bases and at J to 0 bases, leaving 6 bases not matched to a gene. The CDR3 has 16 amino acids. In DNA, the CDR3 is TGCGCCAGCAGCCCGATGGACAGGGGTAGCACAGATACGCAGTATTTT. Its translation is CASSPMDRGSTDTQYF.

This clonotype was seen many times. This chain uses TRBV5-1 with TRBJ1-2, with D perhaps TRBD1 (6 bases). Germline CDR1 is SGHRS and CDR2 is YFSETQ. The V gene lost 1 base and the J gene lost 6 bases, with 16 bases spanning the gap. This CDR3 is built from 15 residues. In nucleotides, the CDR3 is TGCGCCAGCAGCTTGTACTTCGGGGGCGCGAATGGCTACACCTTC. Protein: CASSLYFGGANGYTF.

This clonotype was recorded at least ten times. The chain joins TRBV7-8 to TRBJ2-4, with 10 positions matching TRBD1. The V segment lost 1 base and the J segment 0 bases; nucleotides outside the gene matches: 9. Germline V gene lookup returns CDR1 SGHVS and CDR2 FQNEAQ. The CDR3 consists of 19 residues. The CDR3 protein is CASSLGSGQGTLAKNIQYF. For the CDR3, the DNA is TGTGCCAGCAGCTTAGGATCGGGACAGGGGACCTTAGCCAAAAACATTCAGTACTTC.

The chain couples TRBV19 to TRBJ2-7, with 9 bases aligning to TRBD1. Germline V gene lookup returns CDR1 LNHDA and CDR2 SQIVND (reference sequence). V lost 4 bases to trimming and J lost 3 bases; unmatched junction nucleotides: 7. The CDR3 sequence is 15 residues long. The CDR3 loop is CASSRGQGPRYEQYF. The DNA for the CDR3 is TGTGCCAGTAGTAGGGGACAGGGCCCTCGCTACGAGCAGTACTTC.

The chain has TRBV27 and TRBJ2-1; no clear D. This CDR3 is built from 15 residues. Germline CDR1 reads MNHEY; CDR2 reads SMNVEV (reference sequence). V lost 3 bases, J lost 0 bases, and 9 bases lay in between. The DNA for the CDR3 is TGTGCCAGCAGTTTGTTATGGAGCTCCTACAATGAGCAGTTCTTC. Protein product: CASSLLWSSYNEQFF.